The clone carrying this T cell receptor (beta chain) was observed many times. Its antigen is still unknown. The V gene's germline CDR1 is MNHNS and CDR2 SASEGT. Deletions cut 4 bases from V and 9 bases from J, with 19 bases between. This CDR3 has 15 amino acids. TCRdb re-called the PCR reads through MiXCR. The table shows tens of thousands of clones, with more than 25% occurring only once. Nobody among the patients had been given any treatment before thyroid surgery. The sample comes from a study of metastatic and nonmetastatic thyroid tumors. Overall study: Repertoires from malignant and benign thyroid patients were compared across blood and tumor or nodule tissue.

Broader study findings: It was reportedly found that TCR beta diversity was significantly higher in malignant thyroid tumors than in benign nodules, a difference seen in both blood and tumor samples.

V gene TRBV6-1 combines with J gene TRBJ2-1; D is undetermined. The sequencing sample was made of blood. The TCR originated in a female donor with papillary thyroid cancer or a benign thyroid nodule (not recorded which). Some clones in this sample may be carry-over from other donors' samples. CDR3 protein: CASSATGPPLSEQFF. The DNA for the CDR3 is TGTGCCAGCAGTGCCACCGGGCCGCCGCTCAGTGAGCAGTTCTTC.